This T cell receptor (beta chain) was observed in a study of T cells in localized non-small cell lung cancer. Study-wide points: Median detection of top 100 tumor clones in adjacent lung was around 59 clones. The greatest T cell clonality was found in uninvolved adjacent lung (higher than in tumor). Greater T cell density in blood accompanied longer overall survival.

A word on this clone: Its target is unknown.

The method was immunoSEQ multiplex PCR; TCRdb's version includes in-frame clones alone and lacks a portion of them. The table records tens of thousands of clones, approximately 80% of them present only once. The CDR3 spans 14 residues. V was clipped by 3 bases and J by 2 bases, with 11 bases between them. Germline CDR1 is MGHRA and CDR2 is YSYEKL. The TCR comes from a male donor older than 55 with stage III squamous cell lung carcinoma. This specimen was peripheral blood, taken before any cancer treatment. This chain links TRBV4-1 with TRBJ2-7, with D uncertain. CDR3 in DNA: TGCGCCAGCAGCCACTCCAATGGGGCCTACGAGCAGTACTTC. This encodes CASSHSNGAYEQYF.